This T cell receptor beta chain stems from a study of cytomegalovirus exposure and HLA in healthy donors. Study information: Unique TCR beta sequences numbering some 110 million came from roughly 180 million T cells in an earlier analysis. Findings and caveats of the study: DRB1 showed the most TCR associations and HLA-C the fewest in a later analysis, as rates varied by HLA locus. In a later analysis, several top co-occurrence clusters appeared linked to parvovirus B19, influenza, CMV and Epstein-Barr virus.

With 2 bases removed from V and 10 bases from J, the gap between germline ends came to 13 bases. The germline gives CDR1 SGHDT, CDR2 YYEEEE. CDR3 length: 14 amino acids. On this clone itself: Antigen unknown.

PCR amplification relied on 60 Vbeta primers (plus 13 Jbeta primers). Method: immunoSEQ multiplex PCR; TCRdb's copy keeps in-frame clones and lacks some. This sample has 35,000 to 55,000 clones, with about 64% found just once. Sequences were obtained from PBMCs. The chain is built from TRBV5-6 and TRBJ1-6; D call uncertain. The sequence was collected from a man between 60 and 75 years old in good health and CMV-seropositive. The CDR3 loop is CASSFDWRASPLHF. The CDR3 DNA follows: TGTGCCAGCAGCTTCGACTGGAGGGCCTCACCCCTCCACTTT.